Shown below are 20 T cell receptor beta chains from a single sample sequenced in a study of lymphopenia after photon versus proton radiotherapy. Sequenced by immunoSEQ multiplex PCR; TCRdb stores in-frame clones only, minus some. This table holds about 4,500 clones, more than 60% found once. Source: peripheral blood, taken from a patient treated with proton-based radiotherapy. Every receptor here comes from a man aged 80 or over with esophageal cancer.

In nucleotides, the CDR3 is TGTGCCAGTAGGAGAAACGAACAGGGGCGCACAGATACGCAGTATTTT. It yields the protein CASRRNEQGRTDTQYF. The V and J genes are TRBV19 and TRBJ2-3; 7 positions agree with TRBD1. The CDR3 consists of 16 residues. The V gene end was trimmed by 6 bases and the J gene end by 1 base; junction bases not matched to a gene: 10. The germline V gene encodes CDR1 LNHDA and CDR2 SQIVND (reference sequence).

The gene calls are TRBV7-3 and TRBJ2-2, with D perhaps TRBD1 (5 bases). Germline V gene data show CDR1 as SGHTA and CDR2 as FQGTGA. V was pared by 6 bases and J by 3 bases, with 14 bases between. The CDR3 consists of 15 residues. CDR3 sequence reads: CASRSGIQDTGELFF. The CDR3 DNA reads TGTGCCAGCAGATCAGGGATTCAGGACACCGGGGAGCTGTTTTTT.

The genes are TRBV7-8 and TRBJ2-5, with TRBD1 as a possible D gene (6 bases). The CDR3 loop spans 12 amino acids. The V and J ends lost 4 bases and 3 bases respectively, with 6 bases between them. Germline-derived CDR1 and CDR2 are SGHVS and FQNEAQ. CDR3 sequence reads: CASSWTEETQYF. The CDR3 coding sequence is TGTGCCAGCAGCTGGACAGAAGAGACCCAGTACTTC.

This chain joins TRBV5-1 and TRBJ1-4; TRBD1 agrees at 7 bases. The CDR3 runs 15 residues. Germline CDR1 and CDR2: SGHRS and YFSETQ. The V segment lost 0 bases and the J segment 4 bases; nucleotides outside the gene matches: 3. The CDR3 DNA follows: TGCGCCAGCAGCTTGGCAGGGGGGGTTAATGAAAAACTGTTTTTT. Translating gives CASSLAGGVNEKLFF.

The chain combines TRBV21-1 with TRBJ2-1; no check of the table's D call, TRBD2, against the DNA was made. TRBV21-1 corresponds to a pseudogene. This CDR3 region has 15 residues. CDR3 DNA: TGTGCCAGCAGCATCAAGCGGGAAAAGTGCTATGAGCAGTTCTTC. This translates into CASSIKREKCYEQFF.

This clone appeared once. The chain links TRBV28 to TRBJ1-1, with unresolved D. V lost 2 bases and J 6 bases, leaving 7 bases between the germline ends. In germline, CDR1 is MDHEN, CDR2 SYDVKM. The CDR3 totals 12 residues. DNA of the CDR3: TGTGCCAGCAGTTTAGAGTGGTCTGAAGCTTTCTTT. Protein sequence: CASSLEWSEAFF.

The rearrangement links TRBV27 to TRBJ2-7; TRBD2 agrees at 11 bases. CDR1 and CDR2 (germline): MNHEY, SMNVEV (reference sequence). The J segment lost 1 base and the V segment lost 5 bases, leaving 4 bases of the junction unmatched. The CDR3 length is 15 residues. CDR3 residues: CASSKGTSGSYEQYF. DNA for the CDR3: TGTGCCAGCAGTAAAGGGACTAGCGGTTCCTACGAGCAGTACTTC.

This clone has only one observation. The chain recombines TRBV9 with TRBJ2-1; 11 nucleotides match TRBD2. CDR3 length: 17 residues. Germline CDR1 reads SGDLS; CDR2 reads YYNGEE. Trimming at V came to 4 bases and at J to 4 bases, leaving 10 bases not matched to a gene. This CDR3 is CASSLRSGTSGYNEQFF. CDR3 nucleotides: TGTGCCAGCAGCTTACGATCCGGGACTAGCGGATACAATGAGCAGTTCTTC.

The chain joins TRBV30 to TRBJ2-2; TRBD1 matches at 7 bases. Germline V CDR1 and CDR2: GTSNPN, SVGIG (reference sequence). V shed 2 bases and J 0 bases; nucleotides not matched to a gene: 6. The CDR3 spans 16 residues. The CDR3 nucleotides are TGTGCCTGGAGTCTTTCCGGGACAGCGAACACCGGGGAGCTGTTTTTT. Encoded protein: CAWSLSGTANTGELFF. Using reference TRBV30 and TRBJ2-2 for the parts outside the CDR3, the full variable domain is SQTIHQWPATLVQPVGSPLSLECTVEGTSNPNLYWYRQAAGRGLQLLFYSVGIGQISSEVPQNLSASRPQDRQFILSSKKLLLSDSGFYLCAWSLSGTANTGELFFGEGSRLTVL.

The CDR3 spells CAISVGQGADGYTF. The DNA for the CDR3 is TGTGCCATCAGTGTGGGACAGGGGGCTGATGGCTACACCTTC. This chain uses TRBV10-3 with TRBJ1-2; 12 bases align to TRBD1. This CDR3 contains 14 residues. Germline CDR1 reads ENHRY; CDR2 reads SYGVKD. J gave up 6 bases and V 4 bases, and 3 bases lay outside the gene matches.

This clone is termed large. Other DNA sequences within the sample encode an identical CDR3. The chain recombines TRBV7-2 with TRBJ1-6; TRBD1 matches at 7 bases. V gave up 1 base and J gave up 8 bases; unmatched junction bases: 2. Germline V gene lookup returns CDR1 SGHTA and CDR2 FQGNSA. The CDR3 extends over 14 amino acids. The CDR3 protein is CASSLVDRDSPLHF. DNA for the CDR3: TGTGCCAGCAGCTTAGTAGACAGGGATTCACCCCTCCACTTT.

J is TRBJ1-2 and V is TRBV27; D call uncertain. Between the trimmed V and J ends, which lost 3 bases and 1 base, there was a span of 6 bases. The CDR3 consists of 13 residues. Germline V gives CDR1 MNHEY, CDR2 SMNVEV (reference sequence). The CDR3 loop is CASSLKGNYGYTF. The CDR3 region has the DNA TGTGCCAGCAGTTTGAAGGGTAACTATGGCTACACCTTC.

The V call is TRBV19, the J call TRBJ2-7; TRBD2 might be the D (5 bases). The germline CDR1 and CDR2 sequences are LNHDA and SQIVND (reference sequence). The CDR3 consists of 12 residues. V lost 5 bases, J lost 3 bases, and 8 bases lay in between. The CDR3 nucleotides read TGTGCCAGTAGTCGGGGAGACTACGAGCAGTACTTC. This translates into CASSRGDYEQYF.

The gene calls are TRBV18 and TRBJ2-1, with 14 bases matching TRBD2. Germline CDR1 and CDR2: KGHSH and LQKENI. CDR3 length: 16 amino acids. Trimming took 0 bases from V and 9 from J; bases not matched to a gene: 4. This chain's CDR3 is CASSPPGTSGSAEQFF. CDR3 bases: TGTGCCAGCTCACCACCCGGGACTAGCGGGAGCGCTGAGCAGTTCTTC.

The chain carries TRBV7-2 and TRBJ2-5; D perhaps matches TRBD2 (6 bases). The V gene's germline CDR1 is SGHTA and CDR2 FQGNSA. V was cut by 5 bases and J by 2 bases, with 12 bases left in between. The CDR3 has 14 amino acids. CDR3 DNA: TGTGCCAGCAGCCTTAGCGGAGTTCAAGAGACCCAGTACTTC. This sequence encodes CASSLSGVQETQYF.

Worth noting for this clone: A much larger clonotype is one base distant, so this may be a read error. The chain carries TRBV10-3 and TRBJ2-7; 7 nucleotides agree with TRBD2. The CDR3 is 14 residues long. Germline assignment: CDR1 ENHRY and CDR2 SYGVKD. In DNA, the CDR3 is TGTGCCAGCAGTGTTGGGGGGGGCTCCTACGAGCAGTACTTC. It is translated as CASSVGGGSYEQYF.

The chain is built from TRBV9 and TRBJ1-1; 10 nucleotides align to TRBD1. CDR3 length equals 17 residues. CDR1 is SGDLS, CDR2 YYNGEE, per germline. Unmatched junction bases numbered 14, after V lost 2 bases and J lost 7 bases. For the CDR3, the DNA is TGTGCCAGCAGCGTGGGTCCGACAGGGGGCTTAACCGGTGAAGCTTTCTTT. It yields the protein CASSVGPTGGLTGEAFF.

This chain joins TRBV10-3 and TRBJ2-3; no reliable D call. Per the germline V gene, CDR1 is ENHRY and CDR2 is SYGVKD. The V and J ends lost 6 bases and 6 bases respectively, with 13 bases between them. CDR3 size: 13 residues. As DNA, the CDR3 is TGTGCCATCAGGCCCCCGGACGCTGATACGCAGTATTTT. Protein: CAIRPPDADTQYF.

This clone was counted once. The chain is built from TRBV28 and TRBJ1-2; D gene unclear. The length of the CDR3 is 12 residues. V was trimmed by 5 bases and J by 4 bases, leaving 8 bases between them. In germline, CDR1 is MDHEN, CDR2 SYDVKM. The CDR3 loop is CASSRPGYGYTF. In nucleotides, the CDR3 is TGTGCCAGCAGTCGTCCAGGCTATGGCTACACCTTC.

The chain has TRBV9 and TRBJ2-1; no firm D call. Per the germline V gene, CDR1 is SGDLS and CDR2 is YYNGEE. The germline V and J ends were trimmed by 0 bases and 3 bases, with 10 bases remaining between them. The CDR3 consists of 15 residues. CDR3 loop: CASSVGETSYNEQFF. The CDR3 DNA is TGTGCCAGCAGCGTAGGCGAGACGAGCTACAATGAGCAGTTCTTC.